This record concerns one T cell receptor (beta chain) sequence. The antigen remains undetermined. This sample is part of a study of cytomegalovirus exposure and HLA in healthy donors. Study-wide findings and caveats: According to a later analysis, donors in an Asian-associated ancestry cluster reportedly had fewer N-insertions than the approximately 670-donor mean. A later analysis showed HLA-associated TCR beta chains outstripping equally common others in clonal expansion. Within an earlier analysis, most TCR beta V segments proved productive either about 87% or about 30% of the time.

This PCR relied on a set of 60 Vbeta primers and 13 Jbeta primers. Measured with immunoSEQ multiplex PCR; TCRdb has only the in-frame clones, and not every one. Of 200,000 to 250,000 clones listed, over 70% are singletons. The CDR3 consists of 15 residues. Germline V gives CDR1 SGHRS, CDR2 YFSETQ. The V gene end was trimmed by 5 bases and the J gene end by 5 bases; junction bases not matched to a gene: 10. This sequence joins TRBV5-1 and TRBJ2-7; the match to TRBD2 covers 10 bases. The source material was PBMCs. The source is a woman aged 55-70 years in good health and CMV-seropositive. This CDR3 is CASRGGSGGNHEQYF. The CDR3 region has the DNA TGCGCCAGCAGGGGTGGTAGCGGGGGGAACCACGAGCAGTACTTC.